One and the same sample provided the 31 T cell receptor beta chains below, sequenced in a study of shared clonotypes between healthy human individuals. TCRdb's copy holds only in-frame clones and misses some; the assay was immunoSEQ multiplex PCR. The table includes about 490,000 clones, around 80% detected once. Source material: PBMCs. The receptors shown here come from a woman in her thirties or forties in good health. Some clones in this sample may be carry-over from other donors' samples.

CDR3 sequence reads: CATEGGGYTEAFF. CDR3 sequence (DNA): TGTGCCACCGAGGGCGGGGGGTACACTGAAGCTTTCTTT. The J gene is TRBJ1-1, the V gene TRBV6-6, with D tentatively TRBD1 (5 bases). CDR1 MNHNY and CDR2 SVGAGI come from the germline V gene (reference sequence). This CDR3 region has 13 residues. The ends were cut back, 10 bases at V and 3 bases at J, with 15 bases in the middle.

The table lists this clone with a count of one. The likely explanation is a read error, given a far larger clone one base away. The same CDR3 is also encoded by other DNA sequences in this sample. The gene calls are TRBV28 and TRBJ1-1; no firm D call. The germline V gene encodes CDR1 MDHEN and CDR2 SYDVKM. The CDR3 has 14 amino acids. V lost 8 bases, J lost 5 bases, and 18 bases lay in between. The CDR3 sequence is CASGIQVETTEAFF. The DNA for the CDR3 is TGTGCCAGCGGGATTCAGGTCGAAACGACTGAAGCTTTCTTT.

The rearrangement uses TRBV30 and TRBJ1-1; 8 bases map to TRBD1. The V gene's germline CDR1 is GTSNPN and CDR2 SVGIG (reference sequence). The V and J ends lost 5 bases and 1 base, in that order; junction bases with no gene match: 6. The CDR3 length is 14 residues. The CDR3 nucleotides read TGTGCCTGGGTCCCCGGGACAGGGAACACTGAAGCTTTCTTT. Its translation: CAWVPGTGNTEAFF.

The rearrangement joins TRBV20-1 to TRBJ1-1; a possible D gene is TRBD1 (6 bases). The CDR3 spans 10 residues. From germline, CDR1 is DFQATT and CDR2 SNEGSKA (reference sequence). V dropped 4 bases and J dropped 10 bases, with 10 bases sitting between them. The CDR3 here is CSANRVRAFF. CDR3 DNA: TGCAGTGCTAACAGGGTGAGAGCTTTCTTT.

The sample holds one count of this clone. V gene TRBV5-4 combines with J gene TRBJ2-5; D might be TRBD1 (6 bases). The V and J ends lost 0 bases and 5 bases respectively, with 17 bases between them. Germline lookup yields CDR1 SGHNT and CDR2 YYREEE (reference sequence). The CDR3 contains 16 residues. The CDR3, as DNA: TGTGCCAGCAGCTTGGGTGGGTCTAGGGACACCGAGACCCAGTACTTC. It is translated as CASSLGGSRDTETQYF.

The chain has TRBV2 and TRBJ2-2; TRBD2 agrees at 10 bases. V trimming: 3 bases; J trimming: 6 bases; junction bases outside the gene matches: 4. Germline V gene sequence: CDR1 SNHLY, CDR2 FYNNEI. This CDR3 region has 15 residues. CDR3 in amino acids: CASSELAGAPGELFF. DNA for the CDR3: TGTGCCAGCAGTGAGCTAGCGGGAGCCCCCGGGGAGCTGTTTTTT.

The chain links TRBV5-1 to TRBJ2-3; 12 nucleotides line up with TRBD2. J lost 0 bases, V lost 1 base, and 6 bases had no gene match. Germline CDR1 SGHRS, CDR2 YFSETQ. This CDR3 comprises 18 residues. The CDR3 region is CASSLRGLAGISTDTQYF. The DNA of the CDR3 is TGCGCCAGCAGCTTGCGAGGACTAGCGGGAATTAGCACAGATACGCAGTATTTT.

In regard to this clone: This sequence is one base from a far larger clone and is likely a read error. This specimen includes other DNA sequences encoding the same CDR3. The DNA of the CDR3 is TGTGCCAGCAGCCTAACGGGGGGTCCGGGCACTGAAGCTTTCTTT. Its translation is CASSLTGGPGTEAFF. This rearrangement joins TRBV7-3 to TRBJ1-1, with D possibly matching TRBD1 (5 bases). In germline, CDR1 is SGHTA, CDR2 FQGTGA. This CDR3 spans 15 amino acids. Complete variable domain (other parts from reference TRBV7-3 and TRBJ1-1): GAGVSQTPSNKVTEKGKYVELRCDPISGHTALYWYRQSLGQGPEFLIYFQGTGAADDSGLPNDRFFAVRPEGSVSTLKIQRTERGDSAVYLCASSLTGGPGTEAFFGQGTRLTVV.

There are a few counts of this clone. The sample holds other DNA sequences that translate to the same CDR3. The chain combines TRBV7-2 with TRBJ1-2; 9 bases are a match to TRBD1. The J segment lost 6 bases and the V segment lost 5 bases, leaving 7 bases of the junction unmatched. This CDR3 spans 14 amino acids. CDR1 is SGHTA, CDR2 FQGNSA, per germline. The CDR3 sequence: CASSTRDRVDGYTF. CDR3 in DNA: TGTGCCAGCAGCACCCGGGACAGGGTTGATGGCTACACCTTC. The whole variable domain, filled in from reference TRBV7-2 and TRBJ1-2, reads GAGVSQSPSNKVTEKGKDVELRCDPISGHTALYWYRQSLGQGLEFLIYFQGNSAPDKSGLPSDRFSAERTGGSVSTLTIQRTQQEDSAVYLCASSTRDRVDGYTFGSGTRLTVV.

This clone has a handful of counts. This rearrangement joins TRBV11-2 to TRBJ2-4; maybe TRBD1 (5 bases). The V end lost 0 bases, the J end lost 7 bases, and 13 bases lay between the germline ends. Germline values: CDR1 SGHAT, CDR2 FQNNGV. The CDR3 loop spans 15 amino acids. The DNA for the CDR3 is TGTGCCAGCAGCTTAGATAGGCCCAGGGTTAACATTCAGTACTTC. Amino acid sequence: CASSLDRPRVNIQYF.

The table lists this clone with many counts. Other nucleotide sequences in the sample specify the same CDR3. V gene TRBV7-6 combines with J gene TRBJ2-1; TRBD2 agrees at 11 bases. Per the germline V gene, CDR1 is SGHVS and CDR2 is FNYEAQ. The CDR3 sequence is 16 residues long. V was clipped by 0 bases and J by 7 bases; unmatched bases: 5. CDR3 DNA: TGTGCCAGCAGCTTAGCAACTAGCGGGAGTCGTAATGAGCAGTTCTTC. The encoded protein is CASSLATSGSRNEQFF.

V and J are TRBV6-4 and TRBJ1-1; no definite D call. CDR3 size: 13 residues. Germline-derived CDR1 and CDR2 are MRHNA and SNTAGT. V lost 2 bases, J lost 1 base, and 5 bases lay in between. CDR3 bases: TGTGCCAGCAGTGACGGAGGGAACACTGAAGCTTTCTTT. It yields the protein CASSDGGNTEAFF.

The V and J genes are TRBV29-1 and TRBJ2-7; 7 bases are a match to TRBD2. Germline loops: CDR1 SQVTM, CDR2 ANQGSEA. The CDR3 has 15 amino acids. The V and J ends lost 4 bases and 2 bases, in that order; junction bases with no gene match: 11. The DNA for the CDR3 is TGCAGCGTTGCGGGGGGTAGCGAAGAACCCTACGAGCAGTACTTC. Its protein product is CSVAGGSEEPYEQYF.

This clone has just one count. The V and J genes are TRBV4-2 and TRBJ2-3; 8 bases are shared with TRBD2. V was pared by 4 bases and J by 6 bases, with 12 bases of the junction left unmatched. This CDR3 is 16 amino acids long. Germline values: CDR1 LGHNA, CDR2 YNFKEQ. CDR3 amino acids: CASSPQVAGGGDTQYF. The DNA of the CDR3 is TGTGCCAGCAGCCCCCAGGTCGCGGGAGGTGGGGATACGCAGTATTTT.

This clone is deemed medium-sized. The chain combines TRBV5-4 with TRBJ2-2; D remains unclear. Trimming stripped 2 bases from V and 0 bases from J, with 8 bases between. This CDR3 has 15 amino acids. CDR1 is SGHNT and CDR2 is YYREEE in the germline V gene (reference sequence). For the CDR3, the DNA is TGTGCCAGCAGCTTTTCCAGAGCGAACACCGGGGAGCTGTTTTTT. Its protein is CASSFSRANTGELFF.

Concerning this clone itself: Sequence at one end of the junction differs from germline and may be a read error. DNA of the CDR3: TGTGCTAGCAGCTTGGTCGGCAGGTACAATGAGCAGTTCTTC. It is translated as CASSLVGRYNEQFF. The chain carries TRBV7-7 and TRBJ2-1, with no clear D. CDR3 length equals 14 residues. Germline lookup yields CDR1 SSHAT and CDR2 FNYEAQ (reference sequence).

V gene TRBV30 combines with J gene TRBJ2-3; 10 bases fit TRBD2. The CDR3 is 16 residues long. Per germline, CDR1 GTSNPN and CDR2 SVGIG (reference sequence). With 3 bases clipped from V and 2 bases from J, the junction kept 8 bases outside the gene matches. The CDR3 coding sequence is TGTGCCTGGAGCCTAAGGAGCGGGAGGGTCACAGATACGCAGTATTTT. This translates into CAWSLRSGRVTDTQYF. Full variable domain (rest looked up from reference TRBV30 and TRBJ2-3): SQTIHQWPATLVQPVGSPLSLECTVEGTSNPNLYWYRQAAGRGLQLLFYSVGIGQISSEVPQNLSASRPQDRQFILSSKKLLLSDSGFYLCAWSLRSGRVTDTQYFGPGTRLTVL.

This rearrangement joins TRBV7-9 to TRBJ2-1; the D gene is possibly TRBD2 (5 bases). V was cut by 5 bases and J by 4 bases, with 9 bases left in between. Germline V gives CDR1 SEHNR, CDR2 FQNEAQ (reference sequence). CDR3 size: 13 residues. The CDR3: CASSPREYNEQFF. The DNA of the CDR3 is TGTGCCAGCAGCCCTAGGGAGTACAATGAGCAGTTCTTC.

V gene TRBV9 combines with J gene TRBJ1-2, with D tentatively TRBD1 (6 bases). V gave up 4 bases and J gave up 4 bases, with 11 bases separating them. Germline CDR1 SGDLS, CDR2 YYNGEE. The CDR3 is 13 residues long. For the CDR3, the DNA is TGTGCCAGCAGCTCCCGACAGGCCTATGGCTACACCTTC. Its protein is CASSSRQAYGYTF.

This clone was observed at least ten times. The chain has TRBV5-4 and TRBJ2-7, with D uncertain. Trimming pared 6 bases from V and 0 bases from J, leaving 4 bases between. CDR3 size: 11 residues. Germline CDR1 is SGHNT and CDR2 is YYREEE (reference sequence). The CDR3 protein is CASTDSYEQYF. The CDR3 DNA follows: TGTGCCAGCACCGACTCCTACGAGCAGTACTTC. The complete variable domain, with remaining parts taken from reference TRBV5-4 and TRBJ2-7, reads ETGVTQSPTHLIKTRGQQVTLRCSSQSGHNTVSWYQQALGQGPQFIFQYYREEENGRGNFPPRFSGLQFPNYSSELNVNALELDDSALYLCASTDSYEQYFGPGTRLTVT.

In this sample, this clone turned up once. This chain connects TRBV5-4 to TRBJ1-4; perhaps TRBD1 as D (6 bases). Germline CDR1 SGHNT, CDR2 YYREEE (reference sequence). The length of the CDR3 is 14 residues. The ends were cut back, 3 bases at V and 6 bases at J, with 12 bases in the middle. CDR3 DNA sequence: TGTGCCAGCAGCTCCCAGGGGACCCATGAAAAACTGTTTTTT. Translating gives CASSSQGTHEKLFF.

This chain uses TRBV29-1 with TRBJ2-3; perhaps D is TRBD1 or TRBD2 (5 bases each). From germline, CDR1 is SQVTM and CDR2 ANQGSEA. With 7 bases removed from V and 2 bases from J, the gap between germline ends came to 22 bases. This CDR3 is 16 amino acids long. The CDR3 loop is CSATVGTGTSTDTQYF. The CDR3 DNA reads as TGCAGCGCTACCGTGGGGACGGGCACCTCCACAGATACGCAGTATTTT.

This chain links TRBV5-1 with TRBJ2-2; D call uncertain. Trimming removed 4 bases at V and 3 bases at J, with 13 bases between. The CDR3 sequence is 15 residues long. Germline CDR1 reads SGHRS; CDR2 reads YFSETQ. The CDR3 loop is CASSNHPPDTGELFF. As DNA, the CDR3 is TGCGCCAGCAGCAACCACCCGCCCGACACCGGGGAGCTGTTTTTT.

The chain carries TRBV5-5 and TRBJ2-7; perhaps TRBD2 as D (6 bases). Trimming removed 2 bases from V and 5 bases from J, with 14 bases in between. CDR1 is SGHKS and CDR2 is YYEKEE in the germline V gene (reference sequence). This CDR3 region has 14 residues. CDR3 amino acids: CASSFSGPENEQYF. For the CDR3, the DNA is TGTGCCAGCAGCTTTAGCGGTCCCGAGAACGAGCAGTACTTC.

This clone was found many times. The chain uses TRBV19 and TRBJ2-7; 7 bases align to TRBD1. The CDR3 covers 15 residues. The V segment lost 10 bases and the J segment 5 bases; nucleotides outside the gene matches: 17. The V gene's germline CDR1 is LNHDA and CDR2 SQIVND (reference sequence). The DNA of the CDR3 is TGTGCCACCGACCACTCACAGGGGATGGGAGACGAGCAGTACTTC. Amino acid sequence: CATDHSQGMGDEQYF.

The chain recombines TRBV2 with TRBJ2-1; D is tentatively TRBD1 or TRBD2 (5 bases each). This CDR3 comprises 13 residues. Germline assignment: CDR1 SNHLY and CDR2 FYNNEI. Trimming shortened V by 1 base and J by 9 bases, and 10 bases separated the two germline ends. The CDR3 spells CASSEVGAGEQFF. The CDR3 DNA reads TGTGCCAGCAGTGAAGTAGGGGCGGGTGAGCAGTTCTTC.

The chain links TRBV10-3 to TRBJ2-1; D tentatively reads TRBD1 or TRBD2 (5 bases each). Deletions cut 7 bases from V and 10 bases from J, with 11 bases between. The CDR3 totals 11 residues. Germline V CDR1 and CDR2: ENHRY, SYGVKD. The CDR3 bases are TGTGCCATCAAGGGCCGGGGCGAGCAGTTCTTC. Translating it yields CAIKGRGEQFF.

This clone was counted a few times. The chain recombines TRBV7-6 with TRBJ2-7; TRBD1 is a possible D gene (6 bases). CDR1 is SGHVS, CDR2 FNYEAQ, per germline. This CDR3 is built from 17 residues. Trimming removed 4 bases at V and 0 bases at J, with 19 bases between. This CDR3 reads CASSSADRLLLSYEQYF. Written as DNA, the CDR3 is TGTGCCAGCAGCTCCGCAGACAGGCTCCTACTCTCCTACGAGCAGTACTTC.

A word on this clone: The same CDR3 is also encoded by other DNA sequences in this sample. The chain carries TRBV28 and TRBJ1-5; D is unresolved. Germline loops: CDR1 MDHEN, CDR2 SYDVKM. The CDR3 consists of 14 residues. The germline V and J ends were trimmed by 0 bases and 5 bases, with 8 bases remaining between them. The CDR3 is CASSLWAAYQPQHF. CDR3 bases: TGTGCCAGCAGTTTATGGGCAGCTTATCAGCCCCAGCATTTT.

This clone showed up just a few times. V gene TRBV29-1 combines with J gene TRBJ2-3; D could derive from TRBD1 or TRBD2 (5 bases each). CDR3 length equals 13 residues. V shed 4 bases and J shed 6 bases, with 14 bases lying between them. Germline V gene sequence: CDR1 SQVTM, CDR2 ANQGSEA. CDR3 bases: TGCAGCGTTGTGGGACGTGCCACGGATACGCAGTATTTT. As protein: CSVVGRATDTQYF.

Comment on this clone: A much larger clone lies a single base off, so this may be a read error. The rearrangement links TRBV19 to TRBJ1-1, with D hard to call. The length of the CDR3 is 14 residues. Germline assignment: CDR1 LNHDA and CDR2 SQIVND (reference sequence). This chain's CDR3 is CASREERMNTEALF. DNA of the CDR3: TGTGCCAGTAGAGAGGAGCGAATGAACACTGAAGCTCTCTTT.